The 20 T cell receptor beta chains listed next were all sequenced from one sample in a study of T cell responses to AZD1222 COVID-19 vaccine. Sequencing used immunoSEQ multiplex PCR; TCRdb keeps in-frame clones, though not all of them. This repertoire shows about 170,000 clones, approximately 95% found once; its top ten account for 3.5% to 5%. The sequenced sample was peripheral blood, obtained on day 0 of AZD1222 vaccination. These receptors were collected from an adult in good health.

This clone was detected only once. The genes are TRBV28 and TRBJ1-2, with TRBD1 identical over 9 bases. The trim removed 5 bases at V and 7 bases at J, leaving 11 bases unmatched. Per the germline V gene, CDR1 is MDHEN and CDR2 is SYDVKM. The length of the CDR3 is 15 residues. Here the CDR3 reads CASSISRGQGSGYTF. CDR3 DNA sequence: TGTGCCAGCAGTATATCTCGGGGACAGGGATCTGGCTACACCTTC.

Only one count was recorded for this clone. V and J are TRBV11-2 and TRBJ2-7; maybe TRBD2 (6 bases). Germline loops: CDR1 SGHAT, CDR2 FQNNGV. The CDR3 runs to 14 residues. With 4 bases removed from V and 5 bases from J, the gap between germline ends came to 15 bases. The CDR3 region has the DNA TGTGCCAGCAGCTCCTCCCCGACTAGTGACGAGCAGTACTTC. Translation: CASSSSPTSDEQYF.

This clone was counted at least ten times. The chain uses TRBV4-2 and TRBJ2-3; maybe TRBD1 (5 bases). Germline lookup yields CDR1 LGHNA and CDR2 YNFKEQ. Trimming cost V 3 bases and J 8 bases, with 15 bases left between them. This CDR3 comprises 14 residues. CDR3: CASSQDNLVGTQYF. The CDR3 DNA is TGTGCCAGCAGCCAGGACAATCTTGTAGGTACGCAGTATTTT.

CDR3 DNA sequence: TGTGCCAGCAGCCGAGGAGGGGTCGGGAGCACTGAAGCTTTCTTT. Its translation is CASSRGGVGSTEAFF. V gene TRBV5-4 combines with J gene TRBJ1-1; maybe TRBD1 (5 bases). The germline V and J ends were trimmed by 4 bases and 4 bases, with 17 bases remaining between them. Germline-derived CDR1 and CDR2 are SGHNT and YYREEE (reference sequence). The CDR3 runs 15 residues.

The gene calls are TRBV11-3 and TRBJ1-2; tentatively, D is TRBD1 (6 bases). The CDR3 is 16 residues long. Trimming removed 9 bases at V and 2 bases at J, with 22 bases between. The germline V gene has CDR1 SGHNT and CDR2 YENEEA. The chain's CDR3 is CASSSYAAGENYGYTF. Here the CDR3 DNA reads TGTGCCAGTTCCTCCTATGCGGCAGGGGAGAACTATGGCTACACCTTC. The variable domain in full, completed from reference TRBV11-3 and TRBJ1-2, reads EAGVVQSPRYKIIEKKQPVAFWCNPISGHNTLYWYLQNLGQGPELLIRYENEEAVDDSQLPKDRFSAERLKGVDSTLKIQPAELGDSAVYLCASSSYAAGENYGYTFGSGTRLTVV.

The chain uses TRBV6-2 or TRBV6-3 and TRBJ2-4, with D tentatively TRBD2 (6 bases). V lost 5 bases to trimming and J lost 4 bases, with 15 bases between them. The CDR3 runs 15 residues. CDR1 is MNHEY, CDR2 SVGEGT, per germline. CDR3 DNA sequence: TGTGCCAGCAGTCCCCACGGGACTCTAAAAAACATTCAGTACTTC. It translates to CASSPHGTLKNIQYF.

This clone was seen just once. The genes are TRBV5-1 and TRBJ1-2, with TRBD1 as a possible D gene (5 bases). There are 14 residues in the CDR3. Deletions cut 3 bases from V and 4 bases from J, with 13 bases between. Germline-derived CDR1 and CDR2 are SGHRS and YFSETQ. This CDR3 reads CASSSLGHRYGYTF. For the CDR3, the DNA is TGCGCCAGCAGCTCCCTTGGACACCGCTATGGCTACACCTTC.

The CDR3 protein is CASSLGVVAGAFEQFF. The CDR3 coding sequence is TGCGCCAGCAGCTTGGGGGTTGTTGCGGGGGCGTTTGAGCAGTTCTTC. The chain has TRBV5-1 and TRBJ2-1; TRBD2 might be the D (7 bases). The CDR3 runs 16 residues. CDR1 and CDR2 (germline): SGHRS, YFSETQ. V dropped 0 bases and J dropped 9 bases, with 19 bases sitting between them.

The V gene is TRBV5-4, the J gene TRBJ1-5; 7 nucleotides agree with TRBD1. CDR1 and CDR2 from the germline V gene are SGHNT and YYREEE (reference sequence). With 1 base clipped from V and 0 bases from J, the junction kept 7 bases outside the gene matches. The CDR3 runs to 17 residues. CDR3 sequence: CASSLKGGDSSNQPQHF. The DNA of the CDR3 is TGTGCCAGCAGCTTGAAGGGGGGGGACAGTAGCAATCAGCCCCAGCATTTT.

This chain joins TRBV5-1 and TRBJ1-1; 9 bases are shared with TRBD1. The germline gives CDR1 SGHRS, CDR2 YFSETQ. The ends lost 4 bases at V and 4 bases at J; junction bases unmatched: 11. This CDR3 is built from 16 residues. The DNA of the CDR3 is TGCGCCAGCAGCCAAGGACAGGGGTCGTGGAGCACTGAAGCTTTCTTT. It encodes CASSQGQGSWSTEAFF.

V gene TRBV7-8 combines with J gene TRBJ1-2, with D unclear. Germline V gene lookup returns CDR1 SGHVS and CDR2 FQNEAQ. The CDR3 loop spans 16 amino acids. Between the trimmed V and J ends, which lost 6 bases and 4 bases, there was a span of 21 bases. The CDR3 DNA is TGTGCCAGCAGTTGGAGCTGGCGCGACCAGATCTATGGCTACACCTTC. It codes for CASSWSWRDQIYGYTF. Full variable domain (rest looked up from reference TRBV7-8 and TRBJ1-2): GAGVSQSPRYKVAKRGQDVALRCDPISGHVSLFWYQQALGQGPEFLTYFQNEAQLDKSGLPSDRFFAERPEGSVSTLKIQRTQQEDSAVYLCASSWSWRDQIYGYTFGSGTRLTVV.

This chain connects TRBV5-8 to TRBJ2-1, with D hard to call. The CDR3 runs 15 residues. Germline V gene sequence: CDR1 SGHTS, CDR2 YDEGEE. V shed 5 bases and J shed 0 bases, with 12 bases lying between them. CDR3 sequence: CASSFGRLSYNEQFF. CDR3 nucleotide sequence: TGTGCCAGCAGTTTTGGACGCCTCTCCTACAATGAGCAGTTCTTC.

V gene TRBV10-1 combines with J gene TRBJ1-2, with 8 bases fitting TRBD1. Germline V gene lookup returns CDR1 WNHNN and CDR2 SYGVQD (reference sequence). The CDR3 contains 13 residues. Germline trimming cut 4 bases from V and 7 bases from J; bases unmatched to any gene: 5. This chain's CDR3 is CASSGPGGLGYTF. CDR3 nucleotide sequence: TGCGCCAGCAGTGGGCCAGGGGGCCTTGGCTACACCTTC.

The chain links TRBV19 to TRBJ1-1, with D perhaps TRBD1 (5 bases). V was trimmed by 3 bases and J by 1 base, leaving 24 bases between them. The CDR3 runs 19 residues. From germline, CDR1 is LNHDA and CDR2 SQIVND (reference sequence). The CDR3 loop is CASSIIGSGALRRNTEAFF. The CDR3 DNA reads as TGTGCCAGTAGTATTATTGGGTCCGGGGCCCTCCGGAGGAACACTGAAGCTTTCTTT.

This clone came up once. V usage is TRBV7-8 and J usage is TRBJ1-1, with a possible D match to TRBD1 (5 bases). Deletions cut 1 base from V and 2 bases from J, with 14 bases between. From germline, CDR1 is SGHVS and CDR2 FQNEAQ. The CDR3 has 16 residues. CDR3 DNA: TGTGCCAGCAGCTTAGAATGGGGCCTAGCCAACACTGAAGCTTTCTTT. Translation gives CASSLEWGLANTEAFF. The whole variable domain, filled in from reference TRBV7-8 and TRBJ1-1, reads GAGVSQSPRYKVAKRGQDVALRCDPISGHVSLFWYQQALGQGPEFLTYFQNEAQLDKSGLPSDRFFAERPEGSVSTLKIQRTQQEDSAVYLCASSLEWGLANTEAFFGQGTRLTVV.

The V and J genes are TRBV25-1 and TRBJ2-1, with D perhaps TRBD2 (6 bases). The V and J ends lost 4 bases and 2 bases respectively, with 15 bases between them. Per germline, CDR1 MGHDK and CDR2 SYGVNS. The CDR3 is 16 residues long. The CDR3 reads CASSGPGVVAYNEQFF. CDR3 in DNA: TGTGCCAGCAGTGGACCGGGAGTGGTCGCCTACAATGAGCAGTTCTTC.

The chain couples TRBV5-1 to TRBJ2-5, with 11 bases matching TRBD2. The CDR3 consists of 15 residues. J was trimmed by 4 bases and V by 1 base; bases with no gene match: 3. Germline CDR1 and CDR2: SGHRS and YFSETQ. The CDR3 DNA sequence: TGCGCCAGCAGCTTGCTTAGCGGGGGGGCAGAGACCCAGTACTTC. It encodes CASSLLSGGAETQYF.

V gene TRBV6-1 combines with J gene TRBJ1-2; D is possibly TRBD1 (6 bases). Germline lookup yields CDR1 MNHNS and CDR2 SASEGT. Trimming removed 2 bases at V and 4 bases at J, with 20 bases between. This CDR3 spans 17 amino acids. The DNA of the CDR3 is TGTGCCAGCAGTGAACCCTCAGGGGCCACGGGCGGCTATGGCTACACCTTC. Its protein is CASSEPSGATGGYGYTF.

CDR3 sequence reads: CASRGRFTEAFF. DNA of the CDR3: TGTGCCAGCAGGGGGCGTTTTACTGAAGCTTTCTTT. This chain uses TRBV25-1 with TRBJ1-1, with D possibly matching TRBD1 (5 bases). Germline V gives CDR1 MGHDK, CDR2 SYGVNS. V was clipped by 6 bases and J by 5 bases, with 10 bases between them. The CDR3 is 12 residues long. Full variable domain (missing parts from reference TRBV25-1 and TRBJ1-1): EADIYQTPRYLVIGTGKKITLECSQTMGHDKMYWYQQDPGMELHLIHYSYGVNSTEKGDLSSESTVSRIRTEHFPLTLESARPSHTSQYLCASRGRFTEAFFGQGTRLTVV.

The V gene is TRBV2, the J gene TRBJ1-5; perhaps TRBD1 as D (6 bases). V was clipped by 3 bases and J by 2 bases, with 11 bases between them. Per the germline V gene, CDR1 is SNHLY and CDR2 is FYNNEI. This CDR3 has 15 residues. CDR3 loop: CASSDWGLGNQPQHF. The CDR3 bases are TGTGCCAGCAGTGACTGGGGGCTCGGCAATCAGCCCCAGCATTTT. Full variable domain (missing parts from reference TRBV2 and TRBJ1-5): EPEVTQTPSHQVTQMGQEVILRCVPISNHLYFYWYRQILGQKVEFLVSFYNNEISEKSEIFDDQFSVERPDGSNFTLKIRSTKLEDSAMYFCASSDWGLGNQPQHFGDGTRLSIL.